One sample yielded the 5 T cell receptor beta chains listed below, sequenced in a study of CD8+CD57+ T cells in acquired aplastic anemia. Patients who underwent sequencing had shown CD8+CD57+ cell expansion by flow cytometry. Genomic DNA acted as the template from which TCR beta VDJ combination and CDR3 sequence profiling were carried out. TCRdb analysed the reads with MiXCR anew, one entry per CDR3 protein. The sample lists more than 250,000 distinct CDR3 sequences, approximately 79% seen once, with around 40% in the top ten. The sequenced sample was sorted CD4+, CD8+, or CD8+CD57+ T cells (not recorded which) from PBMCs. Receptors were obtained from a human donor with aplastic anemia.

The chain links TRBV24-1 to TRBJ2-2; D possibly matches TRBD1 or TRBD2 (6 bases each). Trimming pared 5 bases from V and 6 bases from J, leaving 15 bases between. The CDR3 sequence is 15 residues long. Per germline, CDR1 KGHDR and CDR2 SFDVKD. CDR3 coding DNA: TGTGCCACCAGTGCTTTATCAGGGGAGGCCGGGGAGCTGTTTTTT. Residues: CATSALSGEAGELFF.

As concerns this clonotype: The limits of the CDR3 on the DNA are not certain, so only TCRdb's listed CDR3 is given. The V call is TRBV7-9, the J call TRBJ2-2; the table assigns TRBD1, which was not confirmed against the DNA. Inclusive of both ends, the CDR3 amounts to 17 amino acids. Germline V gene sequence: CDR1 SEHNR, CDR2 FQNEAQ (reference sequence). This chain's CDR3 is CASSLVPGGLFFGELFF.

As regards this clonotype: One end of the junction fails to match germline, which may point to a read error. The gene calls are TRBV7-9 and TRBJ2-3; D is unclear. The germline CDR1 and CDR2 sequences are SEHNR and FQNEAQ (reference sequence). The CDR3 has 14 amino acids. The chain's CDR3 is CASSHRGAEQPYVF. The CDR3, as DNA: TGTGCCAGCAGCCATAGAGGCGCGGAGCAGCCGTACGTTTTT.

This clonotype appeared many times. The genes are TRBV28 and TRBJ1-1; 7 bases are shared with TRBD1. J lost 7 bases, V lost 3 bases, and 5 bases had no gene match. Germline V gives CDR1 MDHEN, CDR2 SYDVKM. The CDR3 loop spans 13 amino acids. The CDR3: CASSLGTANEAFF. The CDR3 region has the DNA TGTGCCAGCAGTTTGGGGACAGCGAATGAAGCTTTCTTT.

CDR3 DNA sequence: TGTGCCAGCAGCCTAGTTTGGGGGGGCGACCACTATGAGCAGTTCTTC. It specifies CASSLVWGGDHYEQFF. This chain joins TRBV7-4 and TRBJ2-1; possible D gene TRBD2, 7 bases. This CDR3 has 16 residues. V was shortened by 5 bases and J by 8 bases, with 22 bases between the two germline ends. Per germline, CDR1 SGHVT and CDR2 SQSDAQ.